The 21 T cell receptor beta chains below were found in one sample sequenced in a study of response to subunit inactivated influenza vaccine. TCRdb ran MiXCR on the RT-PCR reads and lists one entry per CDR3 protein. Of about 310,000 distinct CDR3 sequences listed, roughly 22% are singletons. Here the sequenced sample was PBMCs from blood, taken 21 months after vaccination. The receptors stem from a man aged 45 to 75 who received an inactivated influenza vaccine.

In its sample, this clonotype was seen once. The genes are TRBV6-2 or TRBV6-3 and TRBJ1-1; possibly TRBD1 for D (6 bases). Trimming removed 9 bases from V and 1 base from J, with 15 bases in between. This CDR3 spans 14 amino acids. Germline loops: CDR1 MNHEY, CDR2 SVGEGT. CDR3 loop: CARPWGGRNTEAFF. CDR3 bases: TGTGCCAGGCCGTGGGGGGGGCGGAACACTGAAGCTTTCTTT.

CDR3 residues: CASSSPRTFYEQYF. The CDR3 DNA reads TGTGCCAGCAGTTCTCCCCGGACGTTCTACGAGCAGTACTTC. This chain joins TRBV6-2 or TRBV6-3 and TRBJ2-7; D gene uncertain. Trimming pared 4 bases from V and 3 bases from J, leaving 13 bases between. Per the germline V gene, CDR1 is MNHEY and CDR2 is SVGEGT. This CDR3 is 14 amino acids long.

There are many counts of this clonotype. The chain employs TRBV10-3 and TRBJ2-7; D tentatively fits TRBD1 or TRBD2 (6 bases each). There are 11 residues in the CDR3. Between the trimmed V and J ends, which lost 8 bases and 6 bases, there was a span of 11 bases. The V gene's germline CDR1 is ENHRY and CDR2 SYGVKD. CDR3 residues: CAISRGGEQYF. In nucleotides, the CDR3 is TGTGCCATCTCCAGGGGAGGCGAGCAGTACTTC.

This clonotype was counted a single time. The CDR3 DNA reads TGCAGTGCCCGGCTAGCCAAGGAGCAGTACTTC. Its protein product is CSARLAKEQYF. The chain combines TRBV20-1 with TRBJ2-7, with a tentative D call TRBD2 (5 bases). V was shortened by 6 bases and J by 7 bases, with 13 bases between the two germline ends. Germline V gene lookup returns CDR1 DFQATT and CDR2 SNEGSKA (reference sequence). CDR3 length equals 11 residues.

This clonotype was seen many times. The rearrangement links TRBV12-3 or TRBV12-4 to TRBJ1-5, with D unclear. The CDR3 is made up of 15 amino acids. The V gene lost 5 bases and the J gene lost 2 bases, with 13 bases spanning the gap. The CDR3 loop reads CASSPLGGRNQPQHF. CDR3 DNA: TGTGCCAGCAGTCCCCTGGGCGGACGCAATCAGCCCCAGCATTTT.

The CDR3 loop reads CASSSAGTSGYYEQYF. The CDR3 DNA is TGTGCCAGCAGTTCGGCCGGGACTAGCGGATACTACGAGCAGTACTTC. V usage is TRBV6-5 and J usage is TRBJ2-7; TRBD2 matches 11 bases. J was trimmed by 3 bases and V by 4 bases; bases with no gene match: 8. The CDR3 spans 16 residues. Germline loops: CDR1 MNHEY, CDR2 SVGAGI.

This clonotype was detected a few times. This chain uses TRBV7-9 with TRBJ1-1; D remains ambiguous. Germline V CDR1 and CDR2: SEHNR, FQNEAQ (reference sequence). V lost 7 bases and J 7 bases, leaving 13 bases between the germline ends. This CDR3 contains 12 residues. CDR3 nucleotides: TGTGCCAGCATCCAATGGGGAAATGAAGCTTTCTTT. Its translation is CASIQWGNEAFF.

The J gene is TRBJ1-5, the V gene TRBV7-8; D remains ambiguous. CDR1 and CDR2 (germline): SGHVS, FQNEAQ. CDR3 size: 13 residues. The V gene lost 0 bases and the J gene lost 5 bases, with 5 bases spanning the gap. CDR3 DNA sequence: TGTGCCAGCAGCTTAGCTATTGATCAGCCCCAGCATTTT. It is translated as CASSLAIDQPQHF. The whole variable domain, remainder taken from reference TRBV7-8 and TRBJ1-5, is GAGVSQSPRYKVAKRGQDVALRCDPISGHVSLFWYQQALGQGPEFLTYFQNEAQLDKSGLPSDRFFAERPEGSVSTLKIQRTQQEDSAVYLCASSLAIDQPQHFGDGTRLSIL.

This clonotype has more than one count but fewer than ten. The CDR3 coding sequence is TGCAGCGTGGCTCGGAACACTGAAGCTTTCTTT. It is translated as CSVARNTEAFF. The chain links TRBV29-1 to TRBJ1-1; D gene ambiguous. The CDR3 is 11 residues long. V lost 6 bases and J 1 base, leaving 6 bases between the germline ends. Germline V gives CDR1 SQVTM, CDR2 ANQGSEA. The complete variable domain, with remaining parts taken from reference TRBV29-1 and TRBJ1-1, reads SAVISQKPSRDICQRGTSLTIQCQVDSQVTMMFWYRQQPGQSLTLIATANQGSEATYESGFVIDKFPISRPNLTFSTLTVSNMSPEDSSIYLCSVARNTEAFFGQGTRLTVV.

Turning to this clonotype: One end of the junction is discordant with germline, which a read error may explain. The chain carries TRBV28 and TRBJ1-5; TRBD1 agrees at 7 bases. The germline V gene has CDR1 MDHEN and CDR2 SYDVKM. The CDR3 is made up of 14 amino acids. Here the CDR3 DNA reads TGTGCCAGCAGAGACAGGGTAGGCAATCAGCCCCGGCATTTT. It is translated as CASRDRVGNQPRHF.

This clonotype has only a few counts. The chain recombines TRBV20-1 with TRBJ2-2; D may be TRBD2 (6 bases). V lost 4 bases to trimming and J lost 4 bases, with 19 bases between them. The V gene's germline CDR1 is DFQATT and CDR2 SNEGSKA (reference sequence). CDR3 length equals 16 residues. The DNA for the CDR3 is TGCAGTGCTAAGGTTGGGCTAGCGAGTGTCACCGGGGAGCTGTTTTTT. It encodes CSAKVGLASVTGELFF.

This chain links TRBV7-6 with TRBJ2-2; either TRBD1 or TRBD2 may fit D (5 bases each). V was shortened by 3 bases and J by 3 bases, with 14 bases between the two germline ends. From germline, CDR1 is SGHVS and CDR2 FNYEAQ. The CDR3 contains 16 residues. In DNA form, the CDR3 reads TGTGCCAGCAGCTTCGGGCAGGGCGGGTACACCGGGGAGCTGTTTTTT. This codes for CASSFGQGGYTGELFF.

This chain connects TRBV20-1 to TRBJ2-7, with a weak D call TRBD2 (6 bases). The germline V gene has CDR1 DFQATT and CDR2 SNEGSKA (reference sequence). This CDR3 spans 14 amino acids. V lost 3 bases and J 4 bases, leaving 16 bases between the germline ends. The CDR3 reads CSASSPGLGYEQYF. Here the CDR3 DNA reads TGCAGTGCTAGCTCCCCGGGACTCGGATACGAGCAGTACTTC.

The chain recombines TRBV7-3 with TRBJ1-1, with 7 nucleotides matching TRBD1. Germline values: CDR1 SGHTA, CDR2 FQGTGA. The CDR3 extends over 16 amino acids. Germline trimming cut 5 bases from V and 1 base from J; bases unmatched to any gene: 10. The CDR3 coding sequence is TGTGCCAGCAGCCGCGGGTACAGGGGCCAGAACACTGAAGCTTTCTTT. It yields the protein CASSRGYRGQNTEAFF.

This chain links TRBV7-2 with TRBJ2-5; D may be TRBD2 (5 bases). The V end lost 1 base, the J end lost 1 base, and 7 bases lay between the germline ends. From germline, CDR1 is SGHTA and CDR2 FQGNSA. The CDR3 has 14 residues. The chain's CDR3 is CASSLVSAQETQYF. In nucleotides, the CDR3 is TGTGCCAGCAGCTTAGTTAGCGCCCAAGAGACCCAGTACTTC. The full variable domain, its missing parts supplied by reference TRBV7-2 and TRBJ2-5, is GAGVSQSPSNKVTEKGKDVELRCDPISGHTALYWYRQSLGQGLEFLIYFQGNSAPDKSGLPSDRFSAERTGGSVSTLTIQRTQQEDSAVYLCASSLVSAQETQYFGPGTRLLVL.

A note on this clonotype: A junction end diverges from the germline sequence, so it may reflect a read error. This chain uses TRBV4-3 with TRBJ2-1, with TRBD2 identical over 8 bases. The CDR3 contains 15 residues. Per germline, CDR1 LGHNA and CDR2 YSLEER. CDR3 in amino acids: CASSQELAEINKQFF. DNA of the CDR3: TGCGCCAGCAGCCAAGAACTAGCGGAGATCAATAAGCAGTTCTTC.

DNA of the CDR3: TGTGCCAGCAGAACATCGCATTCTGGGGCCAACGTCCTGACTTTC. Translating it yields CASRTSHSGANVLTF. The chain joins TRBV6-1 to TRBJ2-6, with unresolved D. Trimming took off 6 bases at V and 1 base at J, with 10 bases between the two ends. The CDR3 sequence is 15 residues long. Germline V lookup: CDR1 MNHNS, CDR2 SASEGT.

This chain connects TRBV11-2 to TRBJ1-3; TRBD1 matches at 11 bases. CDR3 length: 18 residues. Germline-derived CDR1 and CDR2 are SGHAT and FQNNGV. Losses at the gene ends were 1 base for V and 0 bases for J; bases not matched to a gene: 5. The CDR3 reads CASSLVGTGGNSGNTIYF. The CDR3 region has the DNA TGTGCCAGCAGCTTAGTGGGGACAGGGGGAAACTCTGGAAACACCATATATTTT.

The chain carries TRBV7-9 and TRBJ1-1; TRBD1 might be the D (5 bases). This CDR3 comprises 13 residues. V lost 8 bases to trimming and J lost 6 bases, with 16 bases between them. In germline, CDR1 is SEHNR, CDR2 FQNEAQ (reference sequence). CDR3 coding DNA: TGTGCCAGCGCAATTCAGGGCTATGCTGAAGCTTTCTTT. Amino acid sequence: CASAIQGYAEAFF.

The chain is built from TRBV2 and TRBJ1-1, with TRBD1 identical over 10 bases. Germline lookup yields CDR1 SNHLY and CDR2 FYNNEI. CDR3 length: 13 amino acids. J gave up 11 bases and V 6 bases, and 9 bases lay outside the gene matches. In DNA, the CDR3 is TGTGCCAGCAGAATGGGACAGGGGAATCGGGCTTTCTTT. This codes for CASRMGQGNRAFF.

CDR3 DNA: TGTGCCACGCGACTAGGAGGGTCCTACGAGCAGTACTTC. It specifies CATRLGGSYEQYF. The chain links TRBV6-1 to TRBJ2-7, with TRBD2 as a possible D gene (6 bases). With 10 bases removed from V and 1 base from J, the gap between germline ends came to 14 bases. The CDR3 extends over 13 amino acids. Per the germline V gene, CDR1 is MNHNS and CDR2 is SASEGT.